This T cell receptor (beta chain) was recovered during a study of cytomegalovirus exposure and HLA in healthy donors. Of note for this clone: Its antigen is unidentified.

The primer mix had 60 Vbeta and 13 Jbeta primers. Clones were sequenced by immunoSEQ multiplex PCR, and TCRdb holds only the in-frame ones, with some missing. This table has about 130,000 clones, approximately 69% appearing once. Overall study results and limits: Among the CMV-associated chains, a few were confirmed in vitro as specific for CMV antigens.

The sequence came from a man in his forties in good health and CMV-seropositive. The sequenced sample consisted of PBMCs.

The CDR3 region has the DNA TGTGCCAGCAGTGCGGGACAGAGGACTGCTTTCTTT. This codes for CASSAGQRTAFF. This chain links TRBV25-1 with TRBJ1-1, with 7 bases lining up with TRBD1. CDR3 size: 12 residues. Trimming at V came to 4 bases and at J to 11 bases, leaving 7 bases not matched to a gene. Germline loops: CDR1 MGHDK, CDR2 SYGVNS.